This T cell receptor (beta chain) was sequenced during a study of identical twins. TCRdb used MiXCR to reprocess the 5' RACE reads, holding one entry per CDR3 protein. The profile shows a few hundred thousand distinct CDR3 sequences, about 12% of them singletons. Broader study findings: While abundant cord blood beta clonotypes carried fewer insertions, memory repertoires showed no such pattern.

This clonotype was observed a handful of times. Its antigen is unknown. The V gene lost 0 bases and the J gene lost 3 bases, with 15 bases spanning the gap. The germline gives CDR1 SGHRS, CDR2 YFSETQ. This CDR3 contains 17 residues. In addition, the sample was reused for a study of yellow fever vaccine responses in identical twins.

Sequencing input: CD8+ T cells sorted from blood. The receptor was isolated from a woman younger than 35 in good health. The chain employs TRBV5-1 and TRBJ2-2; perhaps TRBD1 as D (6 bases). CDR3 coding DNA: TGCGCCAGCAGCTTGGACGACTCCACAGGGTACACCGGGGAGCTGTTTTTT. Protein: CASSLDDSTGYTGELFF.